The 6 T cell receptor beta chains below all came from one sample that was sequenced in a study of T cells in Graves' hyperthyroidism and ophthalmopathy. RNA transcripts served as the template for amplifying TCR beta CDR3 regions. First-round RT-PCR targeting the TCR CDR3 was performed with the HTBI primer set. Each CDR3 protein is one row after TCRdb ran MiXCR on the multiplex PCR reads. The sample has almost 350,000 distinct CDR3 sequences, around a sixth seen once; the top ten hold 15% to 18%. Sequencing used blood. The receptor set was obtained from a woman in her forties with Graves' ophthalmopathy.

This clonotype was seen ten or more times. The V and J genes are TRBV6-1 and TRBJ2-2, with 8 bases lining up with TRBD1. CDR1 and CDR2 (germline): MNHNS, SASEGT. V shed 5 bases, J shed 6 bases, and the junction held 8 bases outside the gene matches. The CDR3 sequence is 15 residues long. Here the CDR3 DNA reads TGTGCCAGCAGTAAGGCAGGGGGCACCGCCGGGGAGCTGTTTTTT. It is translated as CASSKAGGTAGELFF.

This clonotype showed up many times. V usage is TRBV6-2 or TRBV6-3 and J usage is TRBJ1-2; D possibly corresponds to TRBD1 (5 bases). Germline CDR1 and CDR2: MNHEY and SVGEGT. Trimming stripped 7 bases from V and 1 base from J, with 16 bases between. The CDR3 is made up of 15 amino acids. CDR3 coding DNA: TGTGCCAGCATCCGAGGGACTTCAGATAACTATGGCTACACCTTC. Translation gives CASIRGTSDNYGYTF.

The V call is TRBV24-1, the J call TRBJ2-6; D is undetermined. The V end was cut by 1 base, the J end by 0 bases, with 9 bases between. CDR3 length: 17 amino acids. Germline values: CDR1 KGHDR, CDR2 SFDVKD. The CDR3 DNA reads TGTGCCACCAGTGATTTATCACGGAACTCTGGGGCCAACGTCCTGACTTTC. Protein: CATSDLSRNSGANVLTF.

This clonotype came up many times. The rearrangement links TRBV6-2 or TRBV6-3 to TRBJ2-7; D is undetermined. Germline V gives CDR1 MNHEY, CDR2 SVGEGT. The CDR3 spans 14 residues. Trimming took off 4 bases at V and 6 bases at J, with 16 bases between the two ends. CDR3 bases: TGTGCCAGCAGTTGGAGTAGTCTTGGGGTCGAGCAGTACTTC. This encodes CASSWSSLGVEQYF.

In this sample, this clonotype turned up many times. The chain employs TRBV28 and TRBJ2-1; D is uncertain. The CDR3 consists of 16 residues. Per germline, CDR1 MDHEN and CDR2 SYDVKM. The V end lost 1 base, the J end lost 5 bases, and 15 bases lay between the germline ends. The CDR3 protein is CASSLSLLAFNNEQFF. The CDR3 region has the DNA TGTGCCAGCAGTTTATCCCTTTTGGCTTTCAACAATGAGCAGTTCTTC.

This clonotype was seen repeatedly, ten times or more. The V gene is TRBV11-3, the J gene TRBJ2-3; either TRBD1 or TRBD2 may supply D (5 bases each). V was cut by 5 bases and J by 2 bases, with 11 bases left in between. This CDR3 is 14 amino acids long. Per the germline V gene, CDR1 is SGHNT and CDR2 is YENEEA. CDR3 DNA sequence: TGTGCCAGCAGCCATAGAGGGGTCACAGATACGCAGTATTTT. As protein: CASSHRGVTDTQYF.